The subject of this entry is one T cell receptor beta chain. In germline, CDR1 is MNHEY, CDR2 SVGAGI. Losses at the gene ends were 8 bases for V and 5 bases for J; bases not matched to a gene: 10. CDR3 length: 15 residues. These data originate in a study of blood T cell repertoires in COVID-19. In the study's own analysis: Amplification of reference gene primers provided the estimated nucleated cell counts. Generated by immunoSEQ multiplex PCR, the TCRdb table keeps only in-frame clones and is missing some. V and J calls plus clone size are reproduced from that table; the DNA served to infer D and trimming. The sample yields roughly 400,000 clones, around nine tenths seen once. Allocation to cohorts depended on clinical history reported by the participants.

This sequence originates from a woman aged 18-30 years who had been exposed to COVID-19. V gene TRBV6-5 combines with J gene TRBJ2-2; 8 bases align to TRBD1. Input material: PBMCs or T cells enriched from blood (not recorded which). The CDR3 DNA reads as TGTGCCAGCGCCGACCGGACAGGGCAAACCGGGGAGCTGTTTTTT. It is translated as CASADRTGQTGELFF.